This T cell receptor (beta chain) was sequenced for a study of radiotherapy plus CTLA-4 blockade in lung cancer. Across the whole study: Objective responses were documented in about 20% of patients, with disease control in 25% to 35%. General study points: Blood saw expansion of tumor-derived TCR clones after radiotherapy plus ipilimumab.

Sequencing used immunoSEQ multiplex PCR; TCRdb keeps in-frame clones, though not all of them. The sample has 90,000 to 150,000 clones, more than 65% seen once; the top ten hold about 5.2%. V lost 7 bases to trimming and J lost 8 bases; unmatched junction nucleotides: 9. From germline, CDR1 is MGHDK and CDR2 SYGVNS. CDR3 size: 13 residues. As regards this clone: Its matching antigen is unknown.

The chain combines TRBV25-1 with TRBJ1-2; 8 bases match TRBD1. The clonotype originates from a human donor with non-small cell lung cancer who had a partial response to radiotherapy plus ipilimumab. The sample consisted of peripheral blood, taken from a patient treated with radiotherapy plus ipilimumab. In DNA, the CDR3 is TGTGCCAGCACCGAGCAGGGGGCGAACGGCTACACCTTC. Residues: CASTEQGANGYTF.